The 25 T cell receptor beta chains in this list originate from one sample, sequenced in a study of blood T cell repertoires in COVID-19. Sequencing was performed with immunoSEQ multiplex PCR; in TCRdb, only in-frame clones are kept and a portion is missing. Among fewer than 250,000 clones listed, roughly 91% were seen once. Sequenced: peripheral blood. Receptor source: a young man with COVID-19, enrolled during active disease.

The CDR3 DNA reads TGTGCCAGCAGCACCGGAGGCGGGGGAAGAGGCACTGAAGCTTTCTTT. Its protein is CASSTGGGGRGTEAFF. This sequence joins TRBV7-9 and TRBJ1-1, with D possibly being TRBD1 (5 bases). The CDR3 loop spans 16 amino acids. V was trimmed by 5 bases and J by 4 bases, leaving 20 bases between them. CDR1 is SEHNR and CDR2 is FQNEAQ in the germline V gene (reference sequence).

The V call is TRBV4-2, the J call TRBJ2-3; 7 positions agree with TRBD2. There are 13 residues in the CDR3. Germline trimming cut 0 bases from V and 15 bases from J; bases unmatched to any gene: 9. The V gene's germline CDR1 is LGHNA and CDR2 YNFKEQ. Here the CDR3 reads CASSQEGGTSVYF. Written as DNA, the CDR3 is TGTGCCAGCAGCCAAGAGGGAGGGACCTCCGTATATTTT.

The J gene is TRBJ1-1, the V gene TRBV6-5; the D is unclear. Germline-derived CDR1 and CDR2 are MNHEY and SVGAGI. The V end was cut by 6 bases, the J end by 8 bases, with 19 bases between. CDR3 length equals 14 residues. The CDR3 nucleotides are TGTGCCAGCAGCCCGCCGGGGAGACCTATGGAAGCTTTCTTT. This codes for CASSPPGRPMEAFF.

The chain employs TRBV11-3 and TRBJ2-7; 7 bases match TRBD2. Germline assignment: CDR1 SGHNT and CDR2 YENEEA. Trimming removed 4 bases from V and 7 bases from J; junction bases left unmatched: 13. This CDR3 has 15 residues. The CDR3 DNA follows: TGTGCCAGCAGCTCCCGGGGTGCGGGGGTAAGTGAGCAGTACTTC. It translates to CASSSRGAGVSEQYF.

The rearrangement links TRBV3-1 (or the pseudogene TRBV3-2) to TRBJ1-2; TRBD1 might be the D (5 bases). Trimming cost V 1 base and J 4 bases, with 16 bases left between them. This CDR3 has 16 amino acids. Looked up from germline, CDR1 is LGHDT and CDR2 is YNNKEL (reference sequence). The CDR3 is CASSQAGRAPGYGYTF. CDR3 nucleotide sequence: TGTGCCAGCAGCCAAGCCGGCAGGGCCCCTGGCTATGGCTACACCTTC.

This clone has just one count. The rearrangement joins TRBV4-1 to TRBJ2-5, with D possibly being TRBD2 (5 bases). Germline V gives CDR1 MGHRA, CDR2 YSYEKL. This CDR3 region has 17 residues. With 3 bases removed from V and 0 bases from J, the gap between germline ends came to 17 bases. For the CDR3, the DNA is TGCGCCAGCAGCCATTCCCCCCGGACTGGCTACCAAGAGACCCAGTACTTC. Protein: CASSHSPRTGYQETQYF.

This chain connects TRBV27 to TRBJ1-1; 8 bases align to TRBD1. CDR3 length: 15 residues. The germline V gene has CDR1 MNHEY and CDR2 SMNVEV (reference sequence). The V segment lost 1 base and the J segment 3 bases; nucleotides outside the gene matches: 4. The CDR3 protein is CASSLWGQAYTEAFF. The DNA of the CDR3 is TGTGCCAGCAGTTTATGGGGACAGGCGTACACTGAAGCTTTCTTT.

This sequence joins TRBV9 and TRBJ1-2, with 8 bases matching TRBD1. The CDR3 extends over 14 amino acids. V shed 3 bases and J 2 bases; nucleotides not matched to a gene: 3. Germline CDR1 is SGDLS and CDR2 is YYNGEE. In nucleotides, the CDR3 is TGTGCCAGCAGCGCCAGGACAGGGAACTATGGCTACACCTTC. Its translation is CASSARTGNYGYTF.

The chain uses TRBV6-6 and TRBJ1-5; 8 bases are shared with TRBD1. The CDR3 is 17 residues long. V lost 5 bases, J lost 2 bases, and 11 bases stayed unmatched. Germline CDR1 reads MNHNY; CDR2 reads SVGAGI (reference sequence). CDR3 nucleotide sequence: TGTGCCAGCAGTCAGACAGGGGCGGGTAAGGGCAATCAGCCCCAGCATTTT. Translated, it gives CASSQTGAGKGNQPQHF.

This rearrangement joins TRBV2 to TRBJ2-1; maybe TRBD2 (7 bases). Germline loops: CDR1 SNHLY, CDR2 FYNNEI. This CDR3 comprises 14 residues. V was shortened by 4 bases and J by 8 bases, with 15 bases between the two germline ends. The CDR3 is CASSVRGALDEQFF. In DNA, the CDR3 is TGTGCCAGCAGTGTTCGGGGGGCCCTGGATGAGCAGTTCTTC.

The CDR3, as DNA: TGCGCCAGCAGCCGGGAAGAGACCCAGTACTTC. Amino acids: CASSREETQYF. This rearrangement joins TRBV5-1 to TRBJ2-5, with no clear D. V lost 4 bases and J lost 3, with 4 bases in between. This CDR3 has 11 residues. CDR1 and CDR2 (germline): SGHRS, YFSETQ.

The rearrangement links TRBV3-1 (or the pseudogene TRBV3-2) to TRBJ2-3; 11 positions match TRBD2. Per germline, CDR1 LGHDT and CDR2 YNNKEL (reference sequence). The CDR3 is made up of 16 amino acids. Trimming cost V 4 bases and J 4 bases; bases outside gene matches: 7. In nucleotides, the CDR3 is TGTGCCAGCAGCCCAACTAGCGGGGGAACATCAGATACGCAGTATTTT. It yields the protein CASSPTSGGTSDTQYF.

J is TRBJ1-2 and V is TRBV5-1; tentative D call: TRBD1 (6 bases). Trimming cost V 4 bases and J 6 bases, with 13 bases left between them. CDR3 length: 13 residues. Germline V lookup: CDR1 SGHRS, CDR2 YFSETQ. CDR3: CASSQQGVHGYTF. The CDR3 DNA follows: TGCGCCAGCAGCCAACAGGGAGTGCATGGCTACACCTTC.

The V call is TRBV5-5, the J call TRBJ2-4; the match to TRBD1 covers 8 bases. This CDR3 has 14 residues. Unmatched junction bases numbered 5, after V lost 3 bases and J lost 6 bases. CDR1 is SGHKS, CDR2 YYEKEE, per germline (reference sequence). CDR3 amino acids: CASSWGTGGNIQYF. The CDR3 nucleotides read TGTGCCAGCAGCTGGGGGACAGGTGGAAACATTCAGTACTTC.

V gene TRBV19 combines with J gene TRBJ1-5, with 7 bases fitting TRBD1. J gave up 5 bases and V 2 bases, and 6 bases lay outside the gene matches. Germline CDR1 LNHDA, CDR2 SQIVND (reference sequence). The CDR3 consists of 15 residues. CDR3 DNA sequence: TGTGCCAGTAGTATACGACAGGGAGGCCATCAGCCCCAGCATTTT. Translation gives CASSIRQGGHQPQHF.

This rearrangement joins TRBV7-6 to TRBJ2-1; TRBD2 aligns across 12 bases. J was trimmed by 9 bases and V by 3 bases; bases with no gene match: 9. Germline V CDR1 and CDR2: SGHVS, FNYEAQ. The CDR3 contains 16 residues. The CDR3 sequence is CASSFSTSGGKSEQFF. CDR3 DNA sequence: TGTGCCAGCAGCTTTTCCACTAGCGGGGGGAAGAGTGAGCAGTTCTTC.

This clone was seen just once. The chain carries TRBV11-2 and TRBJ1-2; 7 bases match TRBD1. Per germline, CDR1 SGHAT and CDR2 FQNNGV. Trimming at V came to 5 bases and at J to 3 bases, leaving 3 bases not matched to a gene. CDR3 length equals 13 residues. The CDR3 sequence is CASSAGQYYGYTF. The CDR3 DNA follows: TGTGCCAGCAGCGCGGGACAGTACTATGGCTACACCTTC. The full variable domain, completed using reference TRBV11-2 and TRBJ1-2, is EAGVAQSPRYKIIEKRQSVAFWCNPISGHATLYWYQQILGQGPKLLIQFQNNGVVDDSQLPKDRFSAERLKGVDSTLKIQPAKLEDSAVYLCASSAGQYYGYTFGSGTRLTVV.

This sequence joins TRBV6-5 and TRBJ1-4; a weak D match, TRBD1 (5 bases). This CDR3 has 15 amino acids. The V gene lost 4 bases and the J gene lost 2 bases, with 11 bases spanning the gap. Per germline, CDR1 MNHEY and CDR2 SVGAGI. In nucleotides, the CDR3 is TGTGCCAGCAGTTCCAGGGCCCCCACTAATGAAAAACTGTTTTTT. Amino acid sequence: CASSSRAPTNEKLFF.

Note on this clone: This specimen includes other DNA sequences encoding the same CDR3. The CDR3 loop reads CASSLKGGTEAFF. The DNA for the CDR3 is TGTGCCAGCAGTTTGAAGGGGGGGACTGAAGCTTTCTTT. The chain is built from TRBV12-3 or TRBV12-4 and TRBJ1-1; TRBD1 is a possible D gene (6 bases). The CDR3 length is 13 residues. Deletions cut 3 bases from V and 5 bases from J, with 10 bases between.

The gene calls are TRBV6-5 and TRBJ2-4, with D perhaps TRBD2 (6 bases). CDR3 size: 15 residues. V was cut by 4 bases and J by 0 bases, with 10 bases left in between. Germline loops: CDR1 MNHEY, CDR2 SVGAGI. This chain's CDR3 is CASSSAGIAKNIQYF. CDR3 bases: TGTGCCAGCAGTTCGGCGGGGATAGCCAAAAACATTCAGTACTTC.

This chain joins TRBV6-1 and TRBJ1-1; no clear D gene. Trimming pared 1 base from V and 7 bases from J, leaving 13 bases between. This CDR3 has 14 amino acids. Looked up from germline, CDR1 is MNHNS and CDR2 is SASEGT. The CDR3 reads CASSEGREGSEAFF. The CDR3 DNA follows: TGTGCCAGCAGTGAAGGTAGGGAGGGAAGTGAAGCTTTCTTT.

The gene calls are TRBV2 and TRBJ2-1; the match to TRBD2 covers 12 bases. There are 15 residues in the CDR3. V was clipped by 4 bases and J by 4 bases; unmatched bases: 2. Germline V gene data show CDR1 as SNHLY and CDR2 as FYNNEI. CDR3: CASSAGLAGYNEQFF. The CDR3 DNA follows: TGTGCCAGCAGTGCCGGACTAGCGGGGTACAATGAGCAGTTCTTC. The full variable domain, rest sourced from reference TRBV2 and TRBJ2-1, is EPEVTQTPSHQVTQMGQEVILRCVPISNHLYFYWYRQILGQKVEFLVSFYNNEISEKSEIFDDQFSVERPDGSNFTLKIRSTKLEDSAMYFCASSAGLAGYNEQFFGPGTRLTVL.

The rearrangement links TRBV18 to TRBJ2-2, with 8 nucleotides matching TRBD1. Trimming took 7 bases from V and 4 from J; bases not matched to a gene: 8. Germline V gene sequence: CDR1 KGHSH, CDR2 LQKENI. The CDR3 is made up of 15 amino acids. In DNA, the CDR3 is TGTGCCAGCTTAAGACAGGGGTACGGCACCGGGGAGCTGTTTTTT. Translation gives CASLRQGYGTGELFF.

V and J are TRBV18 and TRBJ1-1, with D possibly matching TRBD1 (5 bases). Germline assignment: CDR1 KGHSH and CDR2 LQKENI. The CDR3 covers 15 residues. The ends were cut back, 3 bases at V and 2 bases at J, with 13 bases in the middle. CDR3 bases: TGTGCCAGCTCACCCACTACAGGAATTAACACTGAAGCTTTCTTT. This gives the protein CASSPTTGINTEAFF.

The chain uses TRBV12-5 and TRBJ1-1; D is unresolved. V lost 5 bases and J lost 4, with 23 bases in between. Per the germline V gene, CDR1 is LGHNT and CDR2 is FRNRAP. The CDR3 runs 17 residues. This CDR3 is CASGAPLERRSGTEAFF. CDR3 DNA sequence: TGTGCTAGTGGTGCCCCGTTGGAGAGGCGTAGCGGCACTGAAGCTTTCTTT.